This is a list of T cell receptor beta chains from one sample in a study of T cells in Graves' hyperthyroidism and ophthalmopathy. MiXCR, run by TCRdb on the multiplex PCR reads, gives a single entry per CDR3 protein. The repertoire includes hundreds of thousands of distinct CDR3 sequences, approximately 42% of them detected once, and approximately 6.8% sits in the top ten. Sequencing was performed on peripheral blood or thyroid tissue (not recorded which). The source is an adult man with Graves' disease, either hyperthyroidism or ophthalmopathy (not recorded which). Each CDR3 is given with its conserved first and last residue. D genes are given only for firm matches. Not every row has a clone size; where given, it reads once, few, many or a size class.

>.|TRBV12-3/TRBV12-4|TRBD2|TRBJ2-5
CASSLETGLAALPTQYF
TGTGCCAGCAGTTTAGAAACCGGACTAGCGGCTCTTCCGACCCAGTACTTC
>.|TRBV6-1|TRBD1|TRBJ1-5
CASKRTGGNQPQHF
TGTGCCAGCAAGCGGACAGGGGGCAATCAGCCCCAGCATTTT
>.|TRBV20-1|.|TRBJ1-2
CSAWEPAYGYTF
TGCAGTGCATGGGAGCCCGCCTATGGCTACACCTTC
>.|TRBV5-1|.|TRBJ1-1
CASSLVGGMNTEAFF
TGCGCCAGCAGCTTGGTTGGGGGCATGAACACTGAAGCTTTCTTT
>.|TRBV2|.|TRBJ2-6
CASSWGYRANVLTF
TGTGCCAGCAGTTGGGGATACAGGGCCAACGTCCTGACTTTC
>.|TRBV10-3|.|TRBJ1-2
CASSESGLDYTF
TGTGCCAGCAGTGAATCAGGGTTGGACTACACCTTC
>many|TRBV20-1|TRBD2|TRBJ2-5
CSARDLNGDYGQETQYF
TGCAGTGCTAGAGACCTAAACGGGGACTACGGCCAAGAGACCCAGTACTTC
>few|TRBV7-2|.|TRBJ1-6
CASSQDRRTSPNSPLHF
TGCGCCAGCAGCCAAGATCGCAGGACAAGCCCCAATTCACCCCTCCACTTT
>.|TRBV6-5|TRBD1|TRBJ2-7
CASSSPGQNYYEQYF
TGTGCCAGCAGTAGCCCGGGACAGAATTACTACGAGCAGTACTTC
>few|TRBV7-2|TRBD2|TRBJ2-2
CASSTGTSRNGELFF
TGTGCCAGCAGCACTGGGACTAGCAGAAACGGGGAGCTGTTTTTT
>few|TRBV5-1|.|TRBJ2-7
CASSLGTGSREQYF
TGCGCCAGCAGCTTGGGTACAGGGTCGAGAGAGCAGTACTTC
>.|TRBV20-1|.|TRBJ2-7
CSANRGAGYEQYF
TGCAGTGCTAATAGGGGGGCGGGGTACGAGCAGTACTTC
>.|TRBV7-9|.|TRBJ1-2
CASSLDNPYGYTF
TGTGCCAGCAGCTTGGACAACCCCTATGGCTACACCTTC
>many|TRBV12-3/TRBV12-4|.|TRBJ1-1
CASSPATLNTEAFF
TGTGCCAGCAGCCCTGCGACCTTGAACACTGAAGCTTTCTTT
>.|TRBV7-6|TRBD1|TRBJ2-7
CASSFWTGIGEQYF
TGTGCCAGCAGCTTTTGGACAGGGATCGGCGAGCAGTACTTC
>few|TRBV20-1|TRBD1|TRBJ2-5
CSAKSRQGTQETQYF
TGCAGTGCTAAATCCCGACAGGGCACGCAAGAGACCCAGTACTTC
>.|TRBV20-1|.|TRBJ2-3
CSARDQADTQYF
TGCAGTGCTAGAGATCAGGCAGATACGCAGTATTTT
>.|TRBV20-1|TRBD1|TRBJ1-1
CSARDPMGQGANTEAFF
TGCAGTGCTAGAGATCCTATGGGACAGGGGGCTAACACTGAAGCTTTCTTT
>.|TRBV25-1|TRBD1|TRBJ1-1
CASVVRTGQVNTEAFF
TGTGCCAGCGTTGTAAGAACAGGACAGGTGAACACTGAAGCTTTCTTT
>few|TRBV7-8|TRBD1|TRBJ1-3
CASSQSDRVDTIYF
TGTGCCAGCAGCCAATCTGACAGGGTGGACACCATATATTTT
>.|TRBV25-1|.|TRBJ1-6
CASSESGGEGNSPLHF
TGTGCCAGCAGTGAATCTGGGGGAGAAGGTAATTCACCCCTCCACTTT
>.|TRBV5-1|.|TRBJ2-7
CASRVGEGEQYF
TGCGCCAGCAGAGTGGGCGAGGGCGAGCAGTACTTC
>.|TRBV15|TRBD1|TRBJ1-6
CATSRDRDRANSPLHF
TGTGCCACCAGCAGGGACCGGGACAGGGCTAATTCACCCCTCCACTTT
>many|TRBV7-9|.|TRBJ2-7
CASSPWRNSYEQYF
TGTGCCAGCAGTCCCTGGCGGAACTCCTACGAGCAGTACTTC
>few|TRBV10-3|TRBD1|TRBJ1-1
CAIRTGFNTEAFF
TGTGCCATCAGGACAGGGTTCAACACTGAAGCTTTCTTT
>.|TRBV6-5|.|TRBJ2-2
CASSYGVEGTGELFF
TGTGCCAGCAGTTACGGGGTAGAGGGCACCGGGGAGCTGTTTTTT
>.|TRBV24-1|.|TRBJ1-2
CASKDSYGYTF
TGTGCCAGCAAGGACTCCTATGGCTACACCTTC
>few|TRBV20-1|.|TRBJ1-5
CSAQHWTDPRGHQPQHF
TGCAGTGCCCAGCACTGGACAGACCCGAGAGGACATCAGCCCCAGCATTTT
>many|TRBV20-1|TRBD1|TRBJ2-7
CSASVTGNEQYF
TGCAGTGCTAGTGTGACAGGGAACGAGCAGTACTTC
>.|TRBV10-3|TRBD1|TRBJ2-7
CASSKQGEPPYEQYF
TGTGCCAGCAGTAAACAGGGGGAACCACCCTACGAGCAGTACTTC
>.|TRBV10-3|TRBD1|TRBJ1-4
CAISDQSGGNEKLFF
TGTGCCATCAGTGATCAGTCAGGGGGTAATGAAAAACTGTTTTTT
>.|TRBV15|.|TRBJ1-3
CATSKQGGNTIYF
TGTGCCACCAGCAAACAGGGTGGGAACACCATATATTTT
>once|TRBV6-6|TRBD1|TRBJ1-5
CASSLPGQGAQPQHF
TGTGCCAGCAGCTTACCAGGACAGGGGGCCCAGCCCCAGCATTTT
>once|TRBV7-3|TRBD1|TRBJ1-1
CASSPSGTGAMNTEAFF
TGTGCCAGCAGCCCCTCCGGGACAGGGGCGATGAACACTGAAGCTTTCTTT
>many|TRBV10-3|.|TRBJ2-5
CAISEREETQYF
TGTGCCATCAGTGAAAGGGAAGAGACCCAGTACTTC
>many|TRBV24-1|.|TRBJ1-2
CATSGAWAIDGYTF
TGTGCCACCAGTGGGGCCTGGGCGATTGATGGCTACACCTTC
>many|TRBV7-9|.|TRBJ1-2
CASSLEEQRNYGYTF
TGTGCCAGCAGCTTAGAGGAGCAGAGGAACTATGGCTACACCTTC
>many|TRBV7-9|.|TRBJ1-5
CASSSPRDNQPQHF
TGTGCCAGCAGCTCCCCTCGGGACAATCAGCCCCAGCATTTT
>few|TRBV6-1|.|TRBJ2-5
CASSEVGTGQETQYF
TGTGCCAGCAGTGAAGTCGGGACGGGGCAAGAGACCCAGTACTTC
>.|TRBV25-1|.|TRBJ1-6
CASSAPTGNYNSPLHF
TGTGCCAGCAGTGCACCAACCGGGAACTATAATTCACCCCTCCACTTT
>.|TRBV29-1|TRBD1|TRBJ2-7
CSLEQGDEQYF
TGCAGCTTGGAACAGGGGGACGAGCAGTACTTC
>.|TRBV29-1|.|TRBJ1-2
CSIWDVYGYTF
TGCAGCATTTGGGATGTCTATGGCTACACCTTC
>.|TRBV11-1|.|TRBJ2-3
CASTLAGSYTDTQYF
TGTGCCAGCACCCTGGCAGGCTCCTACACAGATACGCAGTATTTT
>.|TRBV7-8|.|TRBJ2-6
CASSRQTTSGDNVLTF
TGTGCCAGCAGCCGCCAGACAACCTCCGGGGACAACGTCCTGACTTTC
>few|TRBV6-6|.|TRBJ1-2
CASSYTENYGYTF
TGTGCCAGCAGTTACACGGAAAACTATGGCTACACCTTC
>.|TRBV5-5|.|TRBJ2-7
CASSLLGTGMGEQYF
TGTGCCAGCAGCTTGTTAGGGACTGGGATGGGAGAGCAGTACTTC
>.|TRBV20-1|.|TRBJ2-5
CSVNYTGLQTETQYF
TGCAGTGTTAACTACACGGGACTCCAGACCGAGACCCAGTACTTC
>many|TRBV24-1|.|TRBJ1-4
CATSDGGPPVGEKLFF
TGTGCCACCAGTGACGGAGGACCACCGGTTGGTGAAAAACTGTTTTTT
>once|TRBV7-9|.|TRBJ1-1
CASSLVELGGSVKAFF
TGTGCCAGCAGCTTAGTGGAGCTGGGCGGGTCAGTGAAAGCTTTCTTT
>.|TRBV2|.|TRBJ2-5
CASSYGGSGSRQETQYF
TGTGCCAGCAGTTACGGGGGCTCAGGTTCCCGACAAGAGACCCAGTACTTC
>few|TRBV7-9|.|TRBJ2-7
CASSLAYQGAEQYF
TGTGCCAGCAGCTTAGCATACCAGGGTGCCGAGCAGTACTTC
>.|TRBV15|.|TRBJ1-5
CATSPRGGASNQPQHF
TGTGCCACCAGCCCAAGGGGAGGGGCGAGCAATCAGCCCCAGCATTTT
>many|TRBV2|.|TRBJ1-6
CASSGGGTFESPLHF
TGTGCCAGCAGTGGGGGAGGCACGTTCGAATCACCCCTCCACTTT
>once|TRBV7-2|TRBD2|TRBJ2-7
CASRVPPTGGSHEQYF
TGTGCCAGCAGAGTGCCCCCAACGGGAGGGTCCCACGAGCAGTACTTC
>.|TRBV5-1|TRBD2|TRBJ2-5
CASSSRPGLAGGLETQYF
TGCGCCAGCAGCTCTCGGCCGGGACTAGCGGGAGGTCTAGAGACCCAGTACTTC